Each of the 6 T cell receptor beta chains below was sequenced from the same sample in a study of CD8 T cell repertoires and HIV-1 epitope variants. Some clones are missing from TCRdb's copy, which holds only in-frame ones; the method was immunoSEQ multiplex PCR. The sample holds some 87,000 clones; 60% to 80% are singletons and the top ten take 25% to 30%. Sequencing input: uncultured baseline CD8+ T cells from peripheral blood mononuclear cells (PBMCs). These TCRs come from a male donor with HIV.

The chain is built from TRBV5-1 and TRBJ2-1, with 11 positions matching TRBD2. The CDR3 covers 15 residues. CDR1 is SGHRS and CDR2 is YFSETQ in the germline V gene. After removal of 0 bases from V and 8 bases from J, the junction contained 4 bases not matched to a gene. CDR3 region: CASSLGVAGGDEQFF. The CDR3 DNA follows: TGCGCCAGCAGCTTGGGGGTAGCGGGAGGGGATGAGCAGTTCTTC.

V and J are TRBV2 and TRBJ2-1, with 12 bases identical to TRBD2. Trimming cost V 2 bases and J 10 bases; bases outside gene matches: 6. The length of the CDR3 is 15 residues. Per the germline V gene, CDR1 is SNHLY and CDR2 is FYNNEI. Here the CDR3 DNA reads TGTGCCAGCAGTGAAAACGGACTAGCGGGATTAGAGCAGTTCTTC. Translated, it gives CASSENGLAGLEQFF.

V usage is TRBV6-6 and J usage is TRBJ2-1; 8 bases map to TRBD1. The germline V gene has CDR1 MNHNY and CDR2 SVGAGI (reference sequence). V dropped 5 bases and J dropped 6; count of bases not matched to a gene: 0. This CDR3 spans 12 amino acids. The CDR3 nucleotides read TGTGCCAGCAGTGACAGGGGCAATGAGCAGTTCTTC. It specifies CASSDRGNEQFF.

The V and J genes are TRBV29-1 and TRBJ2-7; D possibly corresponds to TRBD1 (5 bases). Germline V CDR1 and CDR2: SQVTM, ANQGSEA. The ends were cut back, 3 bases at V and 6 bases at J, with 18 bases in the middle. This CDR3 has 14 amino acids. DNA for the CDR3: TGCAGCGTTGAGTGGCAGGGCGAGCCCCTCGAGCAGTACTTC. As protein: CSVEWQGEPLEQYF.

V is TRBV4-2 and J is TRBJ1-1; D not resolved. Per the germline V gene, CDR1 is LGHNA and CDR2 is YNFKEQ. The CDR3 covers 14 residues. V lost 1 base and J 2 bases, leaving 8 bases between the germline ends. In nucleotides, the CDR3 is TGTGCCAGCAGCCAAGTCAAAGATAACACTGAAGCTTTCTTT. As protein: CASSQVKDNTEAFF.

This clone was found a few times. The rearrangement links TRBV10-3 to TRBJ1-1; D unclear. V was pared by 4 bases and J by 1 base, with 7 bases between. Germline values: CDR1 ENHRY, CDR2 SYGVKD. This CDR3 comprises 13 residues. CDR3 loop: CAISGPRNTEAFF. The CDR3 nucleotides read TGTGCCATCAGTGGGCCGAGGAACACTGAAGCTTTCTTT.